A single sample is the source of the 13 T cell receptor beta chains below, sequenced in a study of blood T cell repertoires in COVID-19. The table came from immunoSEQ multiplex PCR; TCRdb's copy has only in-frame clones and leaves some out. This sample yields 200,000 to 250,000 clones, of which roughly nine tenths are seen a single time; approximately 3.8% belongs to the top ten. The specimen sequenced was PBMCs or T cells enriched from blood (not recorded which). The origin of the receptors is a woman under 30 in a cohort exposed to, infected with or recovered from COVID-19 (not recorded which).

This CDR3 is CASSERAGTAANSPLHF. For the CDR3, the DNA is TGTGCCAGCAGTGAACGGGCGGGGACAGCGGCTAATTCACCCCTCCACTTT. The chain recombines TRBV6-1 with TRBJ1-6, with 7 nucleotides matching TRBD1. Losses at the gene ends were 2 bases for V and 6 bases for J; bases not matched to a gene: 10. This CDR3 contains 17 residues. In germline, CDR1 is MNHNS, CDR2 SASEGT.

A note on this clone: In the same sample, other DNA sequences code for this CDR3. The J gene is TRBJ2-7, the V gene TRBV7-9; 8 nucleotides agree with TRBD1. Looked up from germline, CDR1 is SEHNR and CDR2 is FQNEAQ (reference sequence). The length of the CDR3 is 14 residues. V gave up 4 bases and J gave up 4 bases; unmatched junction bases: 6. The CDR3 nucleotides read TGTGCCAGCAGCTCCGGACAGGGAGCGTACGAGCAGTACTTC. This translates into CASSSGQGAYEQYF.

This clone was recorded a few times. V usage is TRBV5-4 and J usage is TRBJ2-1, with D maybe TRBD2 (5 bases). Trimming took off 4 bases at V and 4 bases at J, with 15 bases between the two ends. The germline CDR1 and CDR2 sequences are SGHNT and YYREEE (reference sequence). The CDR3 covers 15 residues. The CDR3 DNA is TGTGCCAGCAGCCTAGCTGGAGAATGGTACAATGAGCAGTTCTTC. It translates to CASSLAGEWYNEQFF.

The CDR3 reads CASSRSRDRGTDTQYF. DNA for the CDR3: TGTGCCAGCTCACGGTCCCGGGACAGGGGCACAGATACGCAGTATTTT. The chain has TRBV18 and TRBJ2-3; TRBD1 aligns across 9 bases. Per the germline V gene, CDR1 is KGHSH and CDR2 is LQKENI. Trimming removed 4 bases from V and 1 base from J; junction bases left unmatched: 6. There are 16 residues in the CDR3.

This chain uses TRBV10-3 with TRBJ1-6; 8 nucleotides align to TRBD1. This CDR3 is built from 15 residues. Germline CDR1 ENHRY, CDR2 SYGVKD. J was trimmed by 6 bases and V by 1 base; bases with no gene match: 2. In DNA, the CDR3 is TGTGCCATCAGTGAGTTCGACAGGGGTAATTCACCCCTCCACTTT. Residues: CAISEFDRGNSPLHF.

The chain has TRBV29-1 and TRBJ2-3; 8 bases are shared with TRBD1. The J segment lost 3 bases and the V segment lost 5 bases, leaving 10 bases of the junction unmatched. Germline assignment: CDR1 SQVTM and CDR2 ANQGSEA. CDR3 length: 15 amino acids. In DNA, the CDR3 is TGCAGCGTTTACTTGGGACAGGAGAATACAGATACGCAGTATTTT. Translated, it gives CSVYLGQENTDTQYF.

The chain recombines TRBV2 with TRBJ1-1; the match to TRBD1 covers 8 bases. J was trimmed by 5 bases and V by 4 bases; bases with no gene match: 6. Per germline, CDR1 SNHLY and CDR2 FYNNEI. CDR3 length: 14 residues. The CDR3 protein is CASSALTGETEAFF. For the CDR3, the DNA is TGTGCCAGCAGTGCCCTGACAGGGGAGACTGAAGCTTTCTTT.

The chain combines TRBV7-9 with TRBJ2-7; 11 bases align to TRBD2. V was clipped by 0 bases and J by 2 bases; unmatched bases: 3. From germline, CDR1 is SEHNR and CDR2 FQNEAQ (reference sequence). The CDR3 length is 16 residues. The chain's CDR3 is CASSLATGLAAYEQYF. In nucleotides, the CDR3 is TGTGCCAGCAGCTTAGCGACGGGACTAGCGGCCTACGAGCAGTACTTC. The full variable domain, its missing parts supplied by reference TRBV7-9 and TRBJ2-7, is DTGVSQNPRHKITKRGQNVTFRCDPISEHNRLYWYRQTLGQGPEFLTYFQNEAQLEKSRLLSDRFSAERPKGSFSTLEIQRTEQGDSAMYLCASSLATGLAAYEQYFGPGTRLTVT.

V gene TRBV12-5 combines with J gene TRBJ1-4; 8 positions agree with TRBD1. The germline gives CDR1 LGHNT, CDR2 FRNRAP. This CDR3 contains 14 residues. V lost 4 bases to trimming and J lost 4 bases; unmatched junction nucleotides: 2. In nucleotides, the CDR3 is TGTGCTAGTGGTTCGGGACAGGATAATGAAAAACTGTTTTTT. It is translated as CASGSGQDNEKLFF. Full variable domain (rest looked up from reference TRBV12-5 and TRBJ1-4): DARVTQTPRHKVTEMGQEVTMRCQPILGHNTVFWYRQTMMQGLELLAYFRNRAPLDDSGMPKDRFSAEMPDATLATLKIQPSEPRDSAVYFCASGSGQDNEKLFFGSGTQLSVL.

The chain combines TRBV19 with TRBJ1-2, with 7 bases fitting TRBD1. This CDR3 has 15 amino acids. Germline CDR1 is LNHDA and CDR2 is SQIVND (reference sequence). The V segment lost 8 bases and the J segment 0 bases; nucleotides outside the gene matches: 9. DNA for the CDR3: TGTGCCAGTGGGACAGCCTACGAAGCTAACTATGGCTACACCTTC. Residues: CASGTAYEANYGYTF. Full variable domain (missing parts from reference TRBV19 and TRBJ1-2): DGGITQSPKYLFRKEGQNVTLSCEQNLNHDAMYWYRQDPGQGLRLIYYSQIVNDFQKGDIAEGYSVSREKKESFPLTVTSAQKNPTAFYLCASGTAYEANYGYTFGSGTRLTVV.

This rearrangement joins TRBV18 to TRBJ2-5, with a weak D call TRBD2 (6 bases). There are 15 residues in the CDR3. Germline V gene lookup returns CDR1 KGHSH and CDR2 LQKENI. Trimming took 3 bases from V and 4 from J, leaving 15 bases between them. The DNA for the CDR3 is TGTGCCAGCTCACCCCGGGCCGACGGGGGAGAGACCCAGTACTTC. Amino acids: CASSPRADGGETQYF.

J is TRBJ2-5 and V is TRBV5-1, with D possibly matching TRBD1 (6 bases). CDR3 length: 14 amino acids. The germline V gene has CDR1 SGHRS and CDR2 YFSETQ. Trimming stripped 3 bases from V and 2 bases from J, with 11 bases between. The CDR3 sequence is CASSSPQGQETQYF. The CDR3 nucleotides are TGCGCCAGCAGCTCCCCTCAGGGGCAAGAGACCCAGTACTTC.

The chain joins TRBV15 to TRBJ2-7; TRBD2 agrees at 11 bases. The CDR3 is made up of 14 amino acids. Germline V gives CDR1 LNHNV, CDR2 YYDKDF (reference sequence). The V gene end was trimmed by 8 bases and the J gene end by 0 bases; junction bases not matched to a gene: 3. For the CDR3, the DNA is TGTGCCACCCGACTAGCGGGGAGCTCCTACGAGCAGTACTTC. Protein sequence: CATRLAGSSYEQYF.